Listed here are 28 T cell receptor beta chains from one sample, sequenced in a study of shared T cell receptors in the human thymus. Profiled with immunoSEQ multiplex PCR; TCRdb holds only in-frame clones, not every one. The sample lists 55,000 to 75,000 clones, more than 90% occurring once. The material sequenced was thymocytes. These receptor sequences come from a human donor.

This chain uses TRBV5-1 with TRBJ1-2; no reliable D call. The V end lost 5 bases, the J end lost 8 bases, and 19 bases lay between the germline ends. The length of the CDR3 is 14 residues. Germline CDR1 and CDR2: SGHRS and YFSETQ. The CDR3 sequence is CASSPWEGTGGYTF. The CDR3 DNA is TGCGCCAGCAGTCCCTGGGAGGGAACTGGGGGCTACACCTTC.

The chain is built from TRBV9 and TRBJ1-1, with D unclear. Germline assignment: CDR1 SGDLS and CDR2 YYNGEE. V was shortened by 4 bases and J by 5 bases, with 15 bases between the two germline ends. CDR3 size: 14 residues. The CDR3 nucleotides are TGTGCCAGCAGCCCAACAAGTCGGGAAACTGAAGCTTTCTTT. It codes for CASSPTSRETEAFF.

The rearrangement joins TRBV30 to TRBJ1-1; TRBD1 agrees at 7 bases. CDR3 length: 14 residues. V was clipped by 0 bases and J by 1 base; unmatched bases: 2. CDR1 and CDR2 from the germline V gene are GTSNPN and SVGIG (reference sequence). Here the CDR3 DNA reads TGTGCCTGGAGTGTGGGACAGCCGAACACTGAAGCTTTCTTT. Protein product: CAWSVGQPNTEAFF. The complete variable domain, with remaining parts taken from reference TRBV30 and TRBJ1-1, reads SQTIHQWPATLVQPVGSPLSLECTVEGTSNPNLYWYRQAAGRGLQLLFYSVGIGQISSEVPQNLSASRPQDRQFILSSKKLLLSDSGFYLCAWSVGQPNTEAFFGQGTRLTVV.

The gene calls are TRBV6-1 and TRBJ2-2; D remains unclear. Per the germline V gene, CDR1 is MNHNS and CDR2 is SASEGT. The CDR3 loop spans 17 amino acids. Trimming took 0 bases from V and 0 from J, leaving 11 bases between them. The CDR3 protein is CASSEAPVSANTGELFF. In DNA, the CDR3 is TGTGCCAGCAGTGAAGCCCCGGTATCCGCGAACACCGGGGAGCTGTTTTTT.

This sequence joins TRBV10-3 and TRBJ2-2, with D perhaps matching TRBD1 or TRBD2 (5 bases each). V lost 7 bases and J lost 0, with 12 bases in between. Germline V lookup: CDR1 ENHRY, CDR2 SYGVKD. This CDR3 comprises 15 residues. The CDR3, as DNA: TGTGCCATCAACACCGGGGACGCGAACACCGGGGAGCTGTTTTTT. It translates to CAINTGDANTGELFF.

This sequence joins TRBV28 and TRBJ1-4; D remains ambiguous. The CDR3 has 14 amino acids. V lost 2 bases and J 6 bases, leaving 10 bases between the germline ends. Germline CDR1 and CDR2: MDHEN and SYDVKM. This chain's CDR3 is CASSLGGSYEKLFF. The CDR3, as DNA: TGTGCCAGCAGTTTAGGTGGGTCGTATGAAAAACTGTTTTTT.

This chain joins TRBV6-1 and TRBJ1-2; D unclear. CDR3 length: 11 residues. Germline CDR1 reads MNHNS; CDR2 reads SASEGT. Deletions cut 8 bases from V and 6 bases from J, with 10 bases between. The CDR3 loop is CASEERDGYTF. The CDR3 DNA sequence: TGTGCCAGCGAGGAGCGCGATGGCTACACCTTC.

CDR3 in DNA: TGTGCCAGCAGCCCGGGGACGAACTATGGCTACACCTTC. Residues: CASSPGTNYGYTF. The gene calls are TRBV6-1 and TRBJ1-2, with D possibly matching TRBD1 (5 bases). This CDR3 is 13 amino acids long. In germline, CDR1 is MNHNS, CDR2 SASEGT. Deletions cut 6 bases from V and 2 bases from J, with 10 bases between.

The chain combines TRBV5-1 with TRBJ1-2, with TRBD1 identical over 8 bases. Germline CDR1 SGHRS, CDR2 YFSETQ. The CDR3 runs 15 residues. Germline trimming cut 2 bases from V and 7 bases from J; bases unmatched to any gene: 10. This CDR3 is CASSLEGQVTSGYTF. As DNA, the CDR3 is TGCGCCAGCAGCTTAGAGGGACAGGTAACGAGTGGCTACACCTTC.

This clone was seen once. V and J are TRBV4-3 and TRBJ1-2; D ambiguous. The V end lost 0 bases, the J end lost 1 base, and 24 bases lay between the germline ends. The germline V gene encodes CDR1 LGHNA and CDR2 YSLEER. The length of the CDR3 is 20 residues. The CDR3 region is CASSQDSLEELAGNNYGYTF. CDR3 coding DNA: TGCGCCAGCAGCCAAGATTCCCTAGAAGAGTTAGCCGGCAATAACTATGGCTACACCTTC.

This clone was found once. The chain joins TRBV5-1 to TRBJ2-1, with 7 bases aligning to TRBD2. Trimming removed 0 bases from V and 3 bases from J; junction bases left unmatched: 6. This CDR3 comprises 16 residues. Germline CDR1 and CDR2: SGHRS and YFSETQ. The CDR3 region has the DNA TGCGCCAGCAGCTTGGTCGGCCAGCGGGACTACAATGAGCAGTTCTTC. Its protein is CASSLVGQRDYNEQFF.

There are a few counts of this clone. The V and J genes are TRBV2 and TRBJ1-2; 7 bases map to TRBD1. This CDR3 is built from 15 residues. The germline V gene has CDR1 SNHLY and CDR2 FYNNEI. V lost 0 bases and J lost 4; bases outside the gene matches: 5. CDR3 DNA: TGTGCCAGCAGTGAAGCCGGGACAGTTCTCTATGGCTACACCTTC. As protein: CASSEAGTVLYGYTF.

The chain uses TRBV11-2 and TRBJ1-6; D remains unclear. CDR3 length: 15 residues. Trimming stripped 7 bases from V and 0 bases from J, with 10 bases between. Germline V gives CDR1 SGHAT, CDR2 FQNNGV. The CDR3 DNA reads TGTGCCAGCACCGGCAGGAGCTCCTATAATTCACCCCTCCACTTT. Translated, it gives CASTGRSSYNSPLHF.

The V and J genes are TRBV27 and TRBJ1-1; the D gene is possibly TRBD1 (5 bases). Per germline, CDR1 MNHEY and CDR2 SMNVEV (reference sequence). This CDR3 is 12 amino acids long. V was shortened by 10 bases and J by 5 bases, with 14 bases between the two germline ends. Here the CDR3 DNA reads TGTGCCACCAAAGATGGGGGTACTGAAGCTTTCTTT. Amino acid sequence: CATKDGGTEAFF.

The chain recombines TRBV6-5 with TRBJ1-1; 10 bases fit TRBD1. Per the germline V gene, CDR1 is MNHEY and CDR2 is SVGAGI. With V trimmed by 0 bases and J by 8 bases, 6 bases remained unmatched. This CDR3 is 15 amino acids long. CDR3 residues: CASSYSRQGAAEAFF. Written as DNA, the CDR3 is TGTGCCAGCAGTTACTCTAGACAGGGGGCGGCCGAAGCTTTCTTT.

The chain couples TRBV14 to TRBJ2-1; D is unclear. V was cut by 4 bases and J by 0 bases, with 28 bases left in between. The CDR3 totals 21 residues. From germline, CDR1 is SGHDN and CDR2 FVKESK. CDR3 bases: TGTGCCAGCAGCCCGAGACCCAAGACCATAATCCTTCCTAGCTCCTACAATGAGCAGTTCTTC. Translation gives CASSPRPKTIILPSSYNEQFF.

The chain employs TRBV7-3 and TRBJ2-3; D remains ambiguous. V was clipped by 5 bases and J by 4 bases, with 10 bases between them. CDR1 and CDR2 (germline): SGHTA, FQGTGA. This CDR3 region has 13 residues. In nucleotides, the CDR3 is TGTGCCAGCAGCCGAGGAGTAGCAGATACGCAGTATTTT. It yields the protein CASSRGVADTQYF. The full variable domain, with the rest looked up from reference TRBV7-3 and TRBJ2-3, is GAGVSQTPSNKVTEKGKYVELRCDPISGHTALYWYRQSLGQGPEFLIYFQGTGAADDSGLPNDRFFAVRPEGSVSTLKIQRTERGDSAVYLCASSRGVADTQYFGPGTRLTVL.

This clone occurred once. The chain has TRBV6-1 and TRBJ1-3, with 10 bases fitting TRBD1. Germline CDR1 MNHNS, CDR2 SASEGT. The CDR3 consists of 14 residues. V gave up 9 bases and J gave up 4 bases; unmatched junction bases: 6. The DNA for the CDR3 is TGTGCCAGGGAGGGACAGGGGTGGGGAAACACCATATATTTT. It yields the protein CAREGQGWGNTIYF.

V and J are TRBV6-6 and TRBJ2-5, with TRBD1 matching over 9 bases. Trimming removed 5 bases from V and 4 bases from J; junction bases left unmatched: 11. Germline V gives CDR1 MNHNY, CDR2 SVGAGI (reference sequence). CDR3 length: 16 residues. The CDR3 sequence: CASSNTPGQGSETQYF. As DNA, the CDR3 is TGTGCCAGCAGTAATACTCCGGGACAGGGTTCAGAGACCCAGTACTTC.

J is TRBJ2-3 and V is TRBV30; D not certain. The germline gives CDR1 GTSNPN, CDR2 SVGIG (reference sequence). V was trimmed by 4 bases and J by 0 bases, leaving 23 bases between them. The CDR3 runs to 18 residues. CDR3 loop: CAWKGRGPHPPSTDTQYF. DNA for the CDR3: TGTGCCTGGAAAGGAAGAGGTCCTCACCCTCCTAGCACAGATACGCAGTATTTT. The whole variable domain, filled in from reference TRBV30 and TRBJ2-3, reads SQTIHQWPATLVQPVGSPLSLECTVEGTSNPNLYWYRQAAGRGLQLLFYSVGIGQISSEVPQNLSASRPQDRQFILSSKKLLLSDSGFYLCAWKGRGPHPPSTDTQYFGPGTRLTVL.

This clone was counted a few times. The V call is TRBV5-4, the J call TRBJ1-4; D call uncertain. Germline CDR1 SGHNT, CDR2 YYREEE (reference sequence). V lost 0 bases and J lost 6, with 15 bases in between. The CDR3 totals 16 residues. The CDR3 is CASSLAAKERDEKLFF. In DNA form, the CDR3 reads TGTGCCAGCAGCTTGGCTGCGAAAGAACGTGATGAAAAACTGTTTTTT.

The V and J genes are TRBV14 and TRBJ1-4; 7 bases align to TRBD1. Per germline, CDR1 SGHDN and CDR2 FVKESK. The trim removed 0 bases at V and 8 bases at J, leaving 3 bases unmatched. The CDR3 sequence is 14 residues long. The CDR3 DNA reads TGTGCCAGCAGCCAAGAGCCAGGGGGGGAAAAACTGTTTTTT. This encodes CASSQEPGGEKLFF.

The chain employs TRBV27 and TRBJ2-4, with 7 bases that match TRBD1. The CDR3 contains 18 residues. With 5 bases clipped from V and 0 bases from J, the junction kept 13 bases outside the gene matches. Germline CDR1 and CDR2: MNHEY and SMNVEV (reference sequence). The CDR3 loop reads CASSHSSRTGLAKNIQYF. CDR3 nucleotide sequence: TGTGCCAGCAGTCACTCCTCCCGGACAGGTCTAGCCAAAAACATTCAGTACTTC.

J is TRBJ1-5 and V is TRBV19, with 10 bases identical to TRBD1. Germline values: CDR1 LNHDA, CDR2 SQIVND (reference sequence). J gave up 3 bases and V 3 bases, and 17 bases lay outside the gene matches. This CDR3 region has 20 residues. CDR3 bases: TGTGCCAGTAGTATTTGTAATAAAACCGGGACAGGGGCCCCCAATCAGCCCCAGCATTTT. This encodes CASSICNKTGTGAPNQPQHF.

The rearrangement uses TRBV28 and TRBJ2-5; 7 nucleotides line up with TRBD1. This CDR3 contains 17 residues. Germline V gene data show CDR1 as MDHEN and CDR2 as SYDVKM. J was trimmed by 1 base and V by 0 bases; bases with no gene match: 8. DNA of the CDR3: TGTGCCAGCAGTTTATGTGAGTCCGGACAGGCCCAAGAGACCCAGTACTTC. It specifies CASSLCESGQAQETQYF.

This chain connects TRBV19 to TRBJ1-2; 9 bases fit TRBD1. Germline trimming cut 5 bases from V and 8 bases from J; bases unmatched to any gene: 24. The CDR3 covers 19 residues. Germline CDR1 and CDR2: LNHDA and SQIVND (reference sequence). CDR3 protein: CASSSTQSGQGQGCLGYTF. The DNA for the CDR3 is TGTGCCAGTAGTTCTACCCAAAGCGGACAGGGACAGGGTTGTTTAGGCTACACCTTC.

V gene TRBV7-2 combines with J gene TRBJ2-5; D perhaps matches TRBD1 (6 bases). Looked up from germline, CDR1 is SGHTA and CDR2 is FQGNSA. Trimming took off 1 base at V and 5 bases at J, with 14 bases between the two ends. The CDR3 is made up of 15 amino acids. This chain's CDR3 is CASSLVWGHQETQYF. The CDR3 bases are TGTGCCAGCAGCTTAGTTTGGGGGCATCAGGAGACCCAGTACTTC.

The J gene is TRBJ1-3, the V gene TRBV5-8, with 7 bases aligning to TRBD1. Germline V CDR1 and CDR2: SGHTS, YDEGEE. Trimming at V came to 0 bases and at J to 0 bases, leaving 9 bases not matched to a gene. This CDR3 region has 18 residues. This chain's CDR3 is CASSLGQGEIPSGNTIYF. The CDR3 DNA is TGTGCCAGCAGCTTGGGACAGGGTGAAATCCCCTCTGGAAACACCATATATTTT.